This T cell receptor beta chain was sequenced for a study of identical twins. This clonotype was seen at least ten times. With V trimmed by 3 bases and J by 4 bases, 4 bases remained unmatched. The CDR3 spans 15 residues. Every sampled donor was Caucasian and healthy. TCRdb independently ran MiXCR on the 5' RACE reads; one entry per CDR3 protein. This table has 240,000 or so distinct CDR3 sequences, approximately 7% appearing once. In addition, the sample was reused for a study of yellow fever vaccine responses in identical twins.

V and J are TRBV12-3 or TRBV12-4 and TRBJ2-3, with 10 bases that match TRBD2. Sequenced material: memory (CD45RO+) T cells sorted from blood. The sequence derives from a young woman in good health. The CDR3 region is CASSFTSGVADTQYF. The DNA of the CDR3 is TGTGCCAGCAGTTTCACTAGCGGGGTCGCAGATACGCAGTATTTT.